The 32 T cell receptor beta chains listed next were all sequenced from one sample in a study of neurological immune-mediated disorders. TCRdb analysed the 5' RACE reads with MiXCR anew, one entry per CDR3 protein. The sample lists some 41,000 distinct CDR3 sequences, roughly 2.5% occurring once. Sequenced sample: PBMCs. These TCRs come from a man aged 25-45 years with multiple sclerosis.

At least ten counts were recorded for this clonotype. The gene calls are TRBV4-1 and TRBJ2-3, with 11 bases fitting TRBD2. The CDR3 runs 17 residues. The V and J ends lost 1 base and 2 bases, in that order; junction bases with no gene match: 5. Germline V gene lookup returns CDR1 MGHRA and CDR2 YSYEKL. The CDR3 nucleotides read TGCGCCAGCAGCCAAGGGACTAGCGGGCCCTCCACAGATACGCAGTATTTT. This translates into CASSQGTSGPSTDTQYF.

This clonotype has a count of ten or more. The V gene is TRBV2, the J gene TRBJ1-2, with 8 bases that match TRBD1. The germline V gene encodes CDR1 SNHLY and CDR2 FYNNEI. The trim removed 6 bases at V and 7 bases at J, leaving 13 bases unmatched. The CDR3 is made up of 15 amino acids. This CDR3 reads CASRANRDRYAGYTF. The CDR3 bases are TGTGCCAGCAGGGCTAACCGGGACAGGTACGCTGGCTACACCTTC.

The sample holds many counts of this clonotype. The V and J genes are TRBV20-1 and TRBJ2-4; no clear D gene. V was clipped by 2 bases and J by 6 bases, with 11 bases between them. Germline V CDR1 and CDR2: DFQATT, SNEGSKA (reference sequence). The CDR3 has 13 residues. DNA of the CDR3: TGCAGTGCTAGAATGGAAAAAGTAAACATTCAGTACTTC. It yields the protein CSARMEKVNIQYF.

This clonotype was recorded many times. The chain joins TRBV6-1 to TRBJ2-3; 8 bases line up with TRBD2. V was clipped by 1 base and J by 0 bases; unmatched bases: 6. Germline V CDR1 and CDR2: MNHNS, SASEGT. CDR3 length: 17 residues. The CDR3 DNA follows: TGTGCCAGCAGTGAAGTTGGCGGGGGGCTTAGCACAGATACGCAGTATTTT. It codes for CASSEVGGGLSTDTQYF.

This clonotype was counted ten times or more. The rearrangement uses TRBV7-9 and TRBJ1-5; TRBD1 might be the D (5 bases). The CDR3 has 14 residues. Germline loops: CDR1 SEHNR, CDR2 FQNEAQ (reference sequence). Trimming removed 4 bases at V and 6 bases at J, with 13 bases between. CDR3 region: CASSSSGGSQPQHF. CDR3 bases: TGTGCCAGCAGCTCATCGGGGGGAAGTCAGCCCCAGCATTTT.

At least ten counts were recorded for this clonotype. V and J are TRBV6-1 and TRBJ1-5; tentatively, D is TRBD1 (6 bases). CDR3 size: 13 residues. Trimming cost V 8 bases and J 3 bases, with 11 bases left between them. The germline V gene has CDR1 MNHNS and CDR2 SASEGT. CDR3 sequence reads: CASFGQFNQPQHF. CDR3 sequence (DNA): TGTGCCAGCTTCGGACAGTTCAATCAGCCCCAGCATTTT.

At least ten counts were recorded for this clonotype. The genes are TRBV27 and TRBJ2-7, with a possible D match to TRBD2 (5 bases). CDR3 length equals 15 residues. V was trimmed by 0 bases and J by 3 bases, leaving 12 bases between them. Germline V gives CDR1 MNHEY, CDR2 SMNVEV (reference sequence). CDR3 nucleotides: TGTGCCAGCAGTTTATCTCAAATTCGGGGCTACGAGCAGTACTTC. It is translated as CASSLSQIRGYEQYF.

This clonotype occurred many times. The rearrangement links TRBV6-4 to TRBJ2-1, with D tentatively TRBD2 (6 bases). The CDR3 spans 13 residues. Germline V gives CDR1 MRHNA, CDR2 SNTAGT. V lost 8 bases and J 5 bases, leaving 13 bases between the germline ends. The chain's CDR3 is CASGPTSNNEQFF. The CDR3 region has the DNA TGTGCCAGCGGACCTACTAGCAACAATGAGCAGTTCTTC.

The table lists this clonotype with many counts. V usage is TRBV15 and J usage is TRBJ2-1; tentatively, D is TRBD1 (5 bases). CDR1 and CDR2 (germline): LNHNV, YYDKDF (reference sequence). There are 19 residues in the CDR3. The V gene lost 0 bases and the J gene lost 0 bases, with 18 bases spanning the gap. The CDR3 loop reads CATSREKGSGPSSYNEQFF. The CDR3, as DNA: TGTGCCACCAGCAGAGAAAAGGGGTCGGGCCCAAGCTCCTACAATGAGCAGTTCTTC.

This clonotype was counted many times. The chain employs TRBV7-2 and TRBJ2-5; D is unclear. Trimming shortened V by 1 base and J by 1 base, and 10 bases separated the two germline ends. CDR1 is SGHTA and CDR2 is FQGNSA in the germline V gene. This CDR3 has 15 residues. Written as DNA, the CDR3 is TGTGCCAGCAGCTTAGGATTGATCTCCCAAGAGACCCAGTACTTC. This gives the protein CASSLGLISQETQYF.

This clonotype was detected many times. The CDR3 region is CASSYHRPRLDRAEQFF. DNA of the CDR3: TGTGCCAGCAGTTACCATAGGCCGAGACTTGATCGTGCGGAGCAGTTCTTC. J is TRBJ2-1 and V is TRBV6-2 or TRBV6-3; unclear D gene. This CDR3 region has 17 residues. The ends were cut back, 2 bases at V and 10 bases at J, with 24 bases in the middle. Germline V CDR1 and CDR2: MNHEY, SVGEGT.

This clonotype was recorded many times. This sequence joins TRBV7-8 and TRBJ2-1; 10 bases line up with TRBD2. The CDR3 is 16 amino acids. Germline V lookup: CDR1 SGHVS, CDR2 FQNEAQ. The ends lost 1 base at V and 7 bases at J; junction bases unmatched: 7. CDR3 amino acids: CASSLVASGGQNEQFF. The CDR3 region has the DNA TGTGCCAGCAGCTTAGTAGCTAGCGGGGGACAGAATGAGCAGTTCTTC.

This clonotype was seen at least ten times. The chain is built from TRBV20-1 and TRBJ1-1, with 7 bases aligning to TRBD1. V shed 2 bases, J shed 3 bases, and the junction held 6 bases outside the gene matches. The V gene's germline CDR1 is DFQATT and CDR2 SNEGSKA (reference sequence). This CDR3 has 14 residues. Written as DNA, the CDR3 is TGCAGTGCTAGATCGGGACAGCTCGACACTGAAGCTTTCTTT. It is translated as CSARSGQLDTEAFF.

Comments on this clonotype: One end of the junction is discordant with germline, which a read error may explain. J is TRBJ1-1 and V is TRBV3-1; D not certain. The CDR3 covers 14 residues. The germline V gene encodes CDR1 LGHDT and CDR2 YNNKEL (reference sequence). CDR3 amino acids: CASTLNLMGTAAFF. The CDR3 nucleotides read TGTGCCAGCACTCTGAACCTAATGGGCACTGCAGCTTTCTTT.

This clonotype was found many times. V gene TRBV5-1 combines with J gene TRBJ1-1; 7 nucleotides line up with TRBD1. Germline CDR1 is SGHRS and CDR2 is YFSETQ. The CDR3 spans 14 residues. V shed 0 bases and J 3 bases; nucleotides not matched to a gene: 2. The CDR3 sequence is CASSLDRGYTEAFF. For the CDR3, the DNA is TGCGCCAGCAGCTTGGACAGGGGCTACACTGAAGCTTTCTTT.

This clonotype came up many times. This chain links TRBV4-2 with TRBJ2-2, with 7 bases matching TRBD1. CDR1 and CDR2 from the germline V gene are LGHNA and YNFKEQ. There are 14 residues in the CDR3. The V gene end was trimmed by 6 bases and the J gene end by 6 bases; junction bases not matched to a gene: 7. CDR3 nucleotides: TGTGCCAGCAGGAATAACAGGGGTGCCGGGGAGCTGTTTTTT. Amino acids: CASRNNRGAGELFF.

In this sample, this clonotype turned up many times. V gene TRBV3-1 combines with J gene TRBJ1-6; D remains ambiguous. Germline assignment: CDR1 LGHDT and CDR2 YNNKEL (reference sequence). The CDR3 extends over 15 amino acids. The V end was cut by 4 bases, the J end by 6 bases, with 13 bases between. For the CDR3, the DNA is TGTGCCAGCAGCCTAAATACGGGGAGTAATTCACCCCTCCACTTT. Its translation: CASSLNTGSNSPLHF.

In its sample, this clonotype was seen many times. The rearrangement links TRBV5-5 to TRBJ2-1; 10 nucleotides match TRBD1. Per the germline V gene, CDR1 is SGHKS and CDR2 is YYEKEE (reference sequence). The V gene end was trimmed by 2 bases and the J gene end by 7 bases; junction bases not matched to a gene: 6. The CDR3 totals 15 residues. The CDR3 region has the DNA TGTGCCAGCAGCTTAGTAGGGACAGGGGTTAATGAGCAGTTCTTC. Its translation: CASSLVGTGVNEQFF.

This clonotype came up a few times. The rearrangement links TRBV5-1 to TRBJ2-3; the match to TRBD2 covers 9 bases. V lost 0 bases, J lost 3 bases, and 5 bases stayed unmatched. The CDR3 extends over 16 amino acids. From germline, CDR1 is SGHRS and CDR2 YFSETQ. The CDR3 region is CASSLALAGNTDTQYF. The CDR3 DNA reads TGCGCCAGCAGCTTGGCGCTAGCGGGGAATACAGATACGCAGTATTTT.

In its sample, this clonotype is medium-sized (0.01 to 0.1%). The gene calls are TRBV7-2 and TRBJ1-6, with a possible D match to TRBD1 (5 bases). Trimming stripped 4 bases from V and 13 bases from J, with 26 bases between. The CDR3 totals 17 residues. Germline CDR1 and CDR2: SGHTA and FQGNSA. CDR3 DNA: TGTGCCAGCAGCTCCGGAGGGGAATTCTACTATCTTTCGCCCCTCCACTTT. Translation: CASSSGGEFYYLSPLHF. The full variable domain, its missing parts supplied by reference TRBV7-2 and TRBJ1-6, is GAGVSQSPSNKVTEKGKDVELRCDPISGHTALYWYRQSLGQGLEFLIYFQGNSAPDKSGLPSDRFSAERTGGSVSTLTIQRTQQEDSAVYLCASSSGGEFYYLSPLHFGNGTRLTVT.

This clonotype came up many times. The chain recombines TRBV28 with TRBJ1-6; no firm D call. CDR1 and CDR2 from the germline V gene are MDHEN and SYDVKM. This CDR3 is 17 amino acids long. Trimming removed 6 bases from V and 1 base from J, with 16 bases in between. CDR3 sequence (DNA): TGTGCCAGCAGCCCTGGCCCGGAGGTGTCCTATAATTCACCCCTCCACTTT. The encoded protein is CASSPGPEVSYNSPLHF.

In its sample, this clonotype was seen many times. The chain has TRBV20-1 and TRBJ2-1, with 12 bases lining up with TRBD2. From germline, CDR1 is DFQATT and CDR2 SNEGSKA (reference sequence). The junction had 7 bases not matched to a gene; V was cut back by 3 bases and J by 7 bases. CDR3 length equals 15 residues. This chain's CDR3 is CSARSSGRAQNEQFF. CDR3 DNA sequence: TGCAGTGCTAGGTCTAGCGGGAGGGCCCAGAATGAGCAGTTCTTC.

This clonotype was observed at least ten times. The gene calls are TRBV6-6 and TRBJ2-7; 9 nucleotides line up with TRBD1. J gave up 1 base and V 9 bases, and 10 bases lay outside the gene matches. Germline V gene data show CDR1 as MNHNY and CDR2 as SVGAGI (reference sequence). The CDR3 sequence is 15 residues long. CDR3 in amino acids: CASAEGGTGSYEQYF. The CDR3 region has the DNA TGTGCCAGTGCCGAGGGCGGGACAGGGTCCTACGAGCAGTACTTC.

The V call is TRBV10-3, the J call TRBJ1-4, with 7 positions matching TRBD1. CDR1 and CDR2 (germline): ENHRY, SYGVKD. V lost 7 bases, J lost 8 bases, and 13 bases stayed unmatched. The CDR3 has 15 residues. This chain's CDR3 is CAIKAGDREGEKLFF. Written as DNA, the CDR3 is TGTGCCATCAAGGCAGGCGACAGGGAGGGAGAAAAACTGTTTTTT.

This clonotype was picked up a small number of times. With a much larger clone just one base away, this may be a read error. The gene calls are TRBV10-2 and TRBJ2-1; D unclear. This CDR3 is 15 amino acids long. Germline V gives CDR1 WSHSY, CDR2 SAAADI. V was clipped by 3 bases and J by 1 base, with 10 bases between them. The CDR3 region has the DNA TGCGCCAGCAGTGATGAAGGGCGGTCCTACAATGAGCAGTTCTTC. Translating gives CASSDEGRSYNEQFF.

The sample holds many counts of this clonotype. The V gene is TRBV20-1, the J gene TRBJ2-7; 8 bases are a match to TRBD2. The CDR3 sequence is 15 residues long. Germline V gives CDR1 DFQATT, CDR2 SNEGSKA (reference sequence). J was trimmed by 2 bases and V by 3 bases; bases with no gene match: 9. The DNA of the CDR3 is TGCAGTGCTAGTGTACCGGGACTAGTCGCCTACGAGCAGTACTTC. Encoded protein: CSASVPGLVAYEQYF.

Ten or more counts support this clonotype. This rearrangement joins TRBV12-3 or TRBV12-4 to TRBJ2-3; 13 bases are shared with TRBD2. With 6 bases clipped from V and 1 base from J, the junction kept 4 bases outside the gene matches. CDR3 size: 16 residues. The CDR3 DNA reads TGTGCCAGCAGCCCTGGACTAGCGGGGGGCACAGATACGCAGTATTTT. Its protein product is CASSPGLAGGTDTQYF.

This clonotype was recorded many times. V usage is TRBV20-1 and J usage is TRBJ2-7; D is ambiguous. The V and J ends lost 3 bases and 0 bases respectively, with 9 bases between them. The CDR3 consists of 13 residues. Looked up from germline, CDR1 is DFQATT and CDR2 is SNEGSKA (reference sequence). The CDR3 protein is CSARGSLSYEQYF. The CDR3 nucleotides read TGCAGTGCTAGGGGCAGTCTCTCCTACGAGCAGTACTTC.

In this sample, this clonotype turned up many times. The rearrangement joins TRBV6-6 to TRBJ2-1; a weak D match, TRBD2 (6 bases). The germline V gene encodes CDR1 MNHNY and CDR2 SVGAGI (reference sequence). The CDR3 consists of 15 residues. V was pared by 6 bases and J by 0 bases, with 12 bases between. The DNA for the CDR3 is TGTGCCAGCAGCCCTAGCGCGAGCTCCTACAATGAGCAGTTCTTC. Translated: CASSPSASSYNEQFF.

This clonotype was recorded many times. The CDR3 here is CSVVAGVGTDTQYF. CDR3 in DNA: TGCAGCGTCGTAGCGGGAGTGGGTACAGATACGCAGTATTTT. The rearrangement links TRBV29-1 to TRBJ2-3, with TRBD2 identical over 9 bases. Per the germline V gene, CDR1 is SQVTM and CDR2 is ANQGSEA. CDR3 length: 14 residues. V was clipped by 6 bases and J by 3 bases; unmatched bases: 7.

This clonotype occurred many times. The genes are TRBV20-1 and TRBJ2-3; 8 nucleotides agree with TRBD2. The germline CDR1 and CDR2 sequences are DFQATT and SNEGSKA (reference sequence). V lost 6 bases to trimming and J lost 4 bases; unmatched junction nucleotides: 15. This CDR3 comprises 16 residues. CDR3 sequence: CSATATSGSFADTQYF. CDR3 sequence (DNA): TGCAGTGCCACGGCCACGAGCGGGAGCTTCGCAGATACGCAGTATTTT.

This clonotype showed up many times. In DNA form, the CDR3 reads TGCAGCGTCCAAGAGGGGAGCGAGCAGTACTTC. It codes for CSVQEGSEQYF. The rearrangement links TRBV29-1 to TRBJ2-7; possibly TRBD1 or TRBD2 for D (5 bases each). There are 11 residues in the CDR3. Looked up from germline, CDR1 is SQVTM and CDR2 is ANQGSEA. Trimming stripped 6 bases from V and 6 bases from J, with 12 bases between.